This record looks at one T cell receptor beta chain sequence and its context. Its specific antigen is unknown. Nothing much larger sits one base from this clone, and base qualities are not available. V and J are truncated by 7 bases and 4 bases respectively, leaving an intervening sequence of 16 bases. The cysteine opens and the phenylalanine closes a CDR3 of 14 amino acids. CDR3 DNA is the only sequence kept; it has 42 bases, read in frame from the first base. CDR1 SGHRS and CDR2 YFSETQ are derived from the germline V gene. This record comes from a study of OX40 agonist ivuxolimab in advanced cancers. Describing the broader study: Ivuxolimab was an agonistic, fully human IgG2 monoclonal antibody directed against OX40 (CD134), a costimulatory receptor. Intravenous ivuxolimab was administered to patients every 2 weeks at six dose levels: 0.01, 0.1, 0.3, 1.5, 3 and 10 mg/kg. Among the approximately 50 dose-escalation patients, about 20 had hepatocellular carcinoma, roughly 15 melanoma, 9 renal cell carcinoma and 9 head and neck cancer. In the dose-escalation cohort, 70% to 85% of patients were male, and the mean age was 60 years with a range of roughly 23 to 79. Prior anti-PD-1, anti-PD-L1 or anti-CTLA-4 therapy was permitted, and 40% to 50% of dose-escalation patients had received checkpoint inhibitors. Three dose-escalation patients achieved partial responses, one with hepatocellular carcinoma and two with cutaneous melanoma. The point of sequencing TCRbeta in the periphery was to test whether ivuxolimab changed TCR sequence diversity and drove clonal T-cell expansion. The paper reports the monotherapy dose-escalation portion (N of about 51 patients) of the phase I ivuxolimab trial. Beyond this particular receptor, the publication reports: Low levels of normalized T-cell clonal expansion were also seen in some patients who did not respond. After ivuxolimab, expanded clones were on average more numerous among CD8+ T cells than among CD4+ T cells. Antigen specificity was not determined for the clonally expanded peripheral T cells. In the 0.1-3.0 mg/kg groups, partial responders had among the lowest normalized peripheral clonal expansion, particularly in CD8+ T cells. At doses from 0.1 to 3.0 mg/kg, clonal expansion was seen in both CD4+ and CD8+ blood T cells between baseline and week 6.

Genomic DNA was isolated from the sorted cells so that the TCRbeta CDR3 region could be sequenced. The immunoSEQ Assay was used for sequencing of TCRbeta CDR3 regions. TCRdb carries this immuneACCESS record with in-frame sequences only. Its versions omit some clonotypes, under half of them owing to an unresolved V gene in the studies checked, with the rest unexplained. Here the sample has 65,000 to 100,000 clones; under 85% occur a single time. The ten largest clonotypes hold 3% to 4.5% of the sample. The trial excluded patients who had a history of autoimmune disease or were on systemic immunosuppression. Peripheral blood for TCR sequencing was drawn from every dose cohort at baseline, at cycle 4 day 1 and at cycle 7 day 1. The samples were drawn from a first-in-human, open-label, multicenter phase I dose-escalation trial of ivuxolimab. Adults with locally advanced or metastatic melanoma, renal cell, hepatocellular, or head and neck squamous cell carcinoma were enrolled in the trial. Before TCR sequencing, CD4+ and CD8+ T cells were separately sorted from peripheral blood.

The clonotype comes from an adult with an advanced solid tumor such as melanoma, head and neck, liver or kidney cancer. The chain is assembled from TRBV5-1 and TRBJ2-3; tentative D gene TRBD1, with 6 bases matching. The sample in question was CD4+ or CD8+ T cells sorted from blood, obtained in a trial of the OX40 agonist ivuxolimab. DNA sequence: TGCGCCAGCCGACAGGCGACCGGGCCAGATACGCAGTATTTT. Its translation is CASRQATGPDTQYF.